Following are 8 T cell receptor beta chains from one sample sequenced in a study of blood T cells in healthy people across ages. A second PCR, run for 7 to 11 cycles, used a sample-barcoded 5' primer plus a J-beta primer mix. TCRdb reprocessed the 5' RACE reads via MiXCR and lists one record per CDR3 protein. The data hold hundreds of thousands of distinct CDR3 sequences, with roughly 43% observed a single time. Sequencing was carried out using blood. The source of these receptors is an older woman in good health.

This chain uses TRBV5-5 with TRBJ2-7, with D possibly being TRBD1 or TRBD2 (5 bases each). CDR3 length: 15 residues. V was pared by 3 bases and J by 2 bases, with 15 bases between. Germline V gene data show CDR1 as SGHKS and CDR2 as YYEKEE (reference sequence). The CDR3 protein is CASSSGTPVPYEQYF. The CDR3 bases are TGTGCCAGCAGCTCCGGGACCCCCGTTCCCTACGAGCAGTACTTC.

This rearrangement joins TRBV7-2 to TRBJ2-1; D is unresolved. This CDR3 has 14 residues. The V end was cut by 2 bases, the J end by 5 bases, with 10 bases between. Germline V gene sequence: CDR1 SGHTA, CDR2 FQGNSA. In nucleotides, the CDR3 is TGTGCCAGCAGCTTATCTCGTGTCAACAATGAGCAGTTCTTC. This sequence encodes CASSLSRVNNEQFF. Variable domain in full (rest from reference TRBV7-2 and TRBJ2-1): GAGVSQSPSNKVTEKGKDVELRCDPISGHTALYWYRQSLGQGLEFLIYFQGNSAPDKSGLPSDRFSAERTGGSVSTLTIQRTQQEDSAVYLCASSLSRVNNEQFFGPGTRLTVL.

Only a few counts were recorded for this clonotype. The rearrangement joins TRBV28 to TRBJ1-1; no clear D. With 3 bases removed from V and 4 bases from J, the gap between germline ends came to 6 bases. Germline V gene lookup returns CDR1 MDHEN and CDR2 SYDVKM. The CDR3 is 12 residues long. The CDR3 nucleotides are TGTGCCAGCAGTTTGGAGACCACTGAAGCTTTCTTT. Protein: CASSLETTEAFF.

This clonotype has a handful of counts. This sequence joins TRBV20-1 and TRBJ2-1; D may be TRBD2 (5 bases). Trimming stripped 5 bases from V and 6 bases from J, with 14 bases between. Germline loops: CDR1 DFQATT, CDR2 SNEGSKA (reference sequence). The CDR3 runs to 13 residues. This chain's CDR3 is CSAYSLRGNEQFF. The CDR3 DNA follows: TGCAGTGCTTACTCCCTCCGGGGCAATGAGCAGTTCTTC.

The gene calls are TRBV11-2 and TRBJ2-3, with 10 bases lining up with TRBD2. Trimming removed 3 bases from V and 1 base from J; junction bases left unmatched: 10. Looked up from germline, CDR1 is SGHAT and CDR2 is FQNNGV. The CDR3 is 18 residues long. DNA for the CDR3: TGTGCCAGCAGCTTCCTAGCGGGGGCCGCAATGGGCACAGATACGCAGTATTTT. It codes for CASSFLAGAAMGTDTQYF. Variable domain in full (rest from reference TRBV11-2 and TRBJ2-3): EAGVAQSPRYKIIEKRQSVAFWCNPISGHATLYWYQQILGQGPKLLIQFQNNGVVDDSQLPKDRFSAERLKGVDSTLKIQPAKLEDSAVYLCASSFLAGAAMGTDTQYFGPGTRLTVL.

V gene TRBV11-3 combines with J gene TRBJ2-7, with 7 bases identical to TRBD1. Germline CDR1 SGHNT, CDR2 YENEEA. The CDR3 is 16 amino acids. J was trimmed by 7 bases and V by 7 bases; bases with no gene match: 19. This chain's CDR3 is CASTRTATGPPTEQYF. CDR3 bases: TGTGCCAGCACTAGGACCGCGACAGGGCCTCCTACGGAGCAGTACTTC.

The chain recombines TRBV4-1 with TRBJ2-7; D is undetermined. This CDR3 is 14 amino acids long. Germline assignment: CDR1 MGHRA and CDR2 YSYEKL. The ends were cut back, 2 bases at V and 1 base at J, with 9 bases in the middle. CDR3 amino acids: CASSQPRLSYEQYF. In DNA form, the CDR3 reads TGCGCCAGCAGCCAACCCAGGCTATCCTACGAGCAGTACTTC.

This clonotype was seen once. The chain couples TRBV3-1 to TRBJ2-7, with D hard to call. Germline V gene data show CDR1 as LGHDT and CDR2 as YNNKEL (reference sequence). Trimming removed 1 base from V and 7 bases from J, with 17 bases in between. This CDR3 contains 15 residues. As DNA, the CDR3 is TGTGCCAGCAGCCAAGTGGCGGACCCCTACAATGAGCAGTACTTC. Encoded protein: CASSQVADPYNEQYF.